The entry below describes one TCR beta chain. This specimen belongs to a study of early T cells in non-severe SARS-CoV-2 infection. Study-level background: The sequenced material was bulk RNA from unsorted whole blood, and its chains were unpaired.

Attachment of unique molecular identifiers was made to individual cDNA molecules. TCRdb processed the 5' RACE reads anew with MiXCR; each CDR3 protein has one entry. Among 40,000 to 60,000 distinct CDR3 sequences listed, approximately 7.6% were seen once. This receptor was obtained from an adult who was a healthcare worker with PCR-confirmed SARS-CoV-2 infection or an uninfected control (not recorded which). What was sequenced was whole blood.

This CDR3 is CSVEDLSYEQYF. In nucleotides, the CDR3 is TGCAGCGTTGAAGATCTCTCTTACGAGCAGTACTTC. This chain connects TRBV29-1 to TRBJ2-7; D is ambiguous. CDR3 length: 12 amino acids. The V end was cut by 0 bases, the J end by 4 bases, with 7 bases between. Germline assignment: CDR1 SQVTM and CDR2 ANQGSEA.